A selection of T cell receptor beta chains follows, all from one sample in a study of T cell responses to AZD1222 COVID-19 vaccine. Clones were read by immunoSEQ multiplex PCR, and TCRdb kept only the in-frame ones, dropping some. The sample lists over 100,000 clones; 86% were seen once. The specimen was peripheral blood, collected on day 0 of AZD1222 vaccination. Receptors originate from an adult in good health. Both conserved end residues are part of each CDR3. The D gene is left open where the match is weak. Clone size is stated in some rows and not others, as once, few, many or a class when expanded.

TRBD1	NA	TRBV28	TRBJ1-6	TGTGCCAGCAGCTTCACCCGGACAGGGGGAAATTCACCCCTCCACTTT	CASSFTRTGGNSPLHF
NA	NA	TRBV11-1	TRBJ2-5	TGTGCCAGCAGCTTAGAACTGGCGAAGGGGACCCAGTACTTC	CASSLELAKGTQYF
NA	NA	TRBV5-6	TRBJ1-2	TGTGCCAGCAGCTTGGGGCAGGACAACTATGGCTACACCTTC	CASSLGQDNYGYTF
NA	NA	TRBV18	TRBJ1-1	TGTGCCAGCTCAAACTATGGAATCAGGGGAGGCACTGAAGCTTTCTTT	CASSNYGIRGGTEAFF
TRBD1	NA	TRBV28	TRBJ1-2	TGTGCCAGCAGTTTTGTACAGGGGGACTATGGCTACACCTTC	CASSFVQGDYGYTF
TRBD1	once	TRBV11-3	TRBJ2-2	TGTGCCAGCAGCCCAATCTCGGGACAGGCTTACACCGGGGAGCTGTTTTTT	CASSPISGQAYTGELFF
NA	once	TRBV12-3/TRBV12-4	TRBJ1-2	TGTGCCAGCAGTTTTGGACGCTATGGCTACACCTTC	CASSFGRYGYTF
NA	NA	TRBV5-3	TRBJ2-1	TGTGCCAGCCGGGACACCCAAAGCAGCTCCTACAATGAGCAGTTCTTC	CASRDTQSSSYNEQFF
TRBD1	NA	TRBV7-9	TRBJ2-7	TGTGCCAGCAGCTTATATGGGACAGACTACGAGCAGTACTTC	CASSLYGTDYEQYF
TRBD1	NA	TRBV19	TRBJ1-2	TGTGCCAGTAGTATCCCATTGACAGGGTCTTATGGCTACACCTTC	CASSIPLTGSYGYTF
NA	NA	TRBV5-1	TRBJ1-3	TGCGCCAGCAGCTTGGGCGACAGGTTTGCCGGAAACACCATATATTTT	CASSLGDRFAGNTIYF
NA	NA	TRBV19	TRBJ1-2	TGTGCCAGTAGTAAGGGGGACACTACCAACTATGGCTACACCTTC	CASSKGDTTNYGYTF
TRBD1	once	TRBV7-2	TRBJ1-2	TGTGCCAGCAGCGACCCCGACAGGGGCTATACTGGCTACACCTTC	CASSDPDRGYTGYTF
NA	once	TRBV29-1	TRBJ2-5	TGCAGCGCCGCGATAGGGGAGACCCAGTACTTC	CSAAIGETQYF
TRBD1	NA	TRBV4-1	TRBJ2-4	TGCGCCAGCAGCCAAGGGGACAGAGCCTCGTACTTC	CASSQGDRASYF